Shown below are 8 T cell receptor beta chains from a single sample sequenced in a study of cytotoxic CD8 clonotypes in ibrutinib-treated CLL. Produced via immunoSEQ multiplex PCR; TCRdb's table is partial and in-frame only. This sample has around 97,000 clones, with more than 75% found just once. The sample was PBMCs, taken after 12 months of ibrutinib treatment. All receptors derive from a human donor with chronic lymphocytic leukemia.

The chain links TRBV27 to TRBJ1-4; possible D gene TRBD1, 6 bases. Germline V gene data show CDR1 as MNHEY and CDR2 as SMNVEV (reference sequence). The CDR3 extends over 16 amino acids. V gave up 0 bases and J gave up 14 bases, with 22 bases separating them. The CDR3 protein is CASSLSGSDRGRGLFF. The CDR3, as DNA: TGTGCCAGCAGTTTATCGGGGTCAGATAGGGGCAGGGGTCTGTTTTTT.

V is TRBV7-2 and J is TRBJ1-1; no reliable D call. Trimming removed 5 bases at V and 5 bases at J, with 12 bases between. Germline V gene lookup returns CDR1 SGHTA and CDR2 FQGNSA. The CDR3 has 13 residues. In DNA, the CDR3 is TGTGCCAGCAGCCAAGCCTCGGGAACTGAAGCTTTCTTT. Its translation: CASSQASGTEAFF.

The CDR3: CASSLSIQGAGEQYF. CDR3 bases: TGTGCCAGCTCACTGAGTATACAGGGGGCAGGCGAGCAGTACTTC. The chain combines TRBV18 with TRBJ2-7, with 9 bases fitting TRBD1. V lost 4 bases and J lost 6; bases outside the gene matches: 10. The germline V gene encodes CDR1 KGHSH and CDR2 LQKENI. The CDR3 is 15 amino acids.

This clone appeared a single time. This chain connects TRBV9 to TRBJ1-3; D may be TRBD1 (5 bases). The germline V gene has CDR1 SGDLS and CDR2 YYNGEE. Trimming took 2 bases from V and 1 from J, leaving 13 bases between them. The CDR3 is 16 amino acids. As DNA, the CDR3 is TGTGCCAGCAGCGTCCAGGGATCCGGGTCTGGAAACACCATATATTTT. It is translated as CASSVQGSGSGNTIYF.

This clone has only a few counts. The chain has TRBV5-6 and TRBJ1-2; TRBD1 is a possible D gene (5 bases). This CDR3 comprises 16 residues. Germline V gene lookup returns CDR1 SGHDT and CDR2 YYEEEE. V was trimmed by 1 base and J by 1 base, leaving 14 bases between them. The DNA of the CDR3 is TGTGCCAGCAGCTTGAATCGGGGGTGGAATAACTATGGCTACACCTTC. This sequence encodes CASSLNRGWNNYGYTF.

V is TRBV28 and J is TRBJ2-7, with 8 bases identical to TRBD1. Germline V gives CDR1 MDHEN, CDR2 SYDVKM. The CDR3 consists of 15 residues. J lost 0 bases, V lost 6 bases, and 7 bases had no gene match. CDR3 region: CASSRTGPFSYEQYF. In DNA form, the CDR3 reads TGTGCCAGCAGCAGGACAGGGCCCTTCTCCTACGAGCAGTACTTC.

J is TRBJ2-3 and V is TRBV27, with 9 bases matching TRBD2. The CDR3 is 17 residues long. Germline CDR1 is MNHEY and CDR2 is SMNVEV (reference sequence). V trimming: 3 bases; J trimming: 3 bases; junction bases outside the gene matches: 10. The CDR3 region is CASSFKAGGSLTDTQYF. CDR3 nucleotides: TGTGCCAGCAGTTTTAAAGCGGGGGGCTCTTTAACAGATACGCAGTATTTT.

This clone was observed a handful of times. J is TRBJ1-4 and V is TRBV6-4; 7 bases agree with TRBD1. Per the germline V gene, CDR1 is MRHNA and CDR2 is SNTAGT. This CDR3 spans 15 amino acids. The V gene end was trimmed by 5 bases and the J gene end by 4 bases; junction bases not matched to a gene: 7. The CDR3 nucleotides read TGTGCCAGCAGTTTGCGGACAGGTCATAATGAAAAACTGTTTTTT. This encodes CASSLRTGHNEKLFF.